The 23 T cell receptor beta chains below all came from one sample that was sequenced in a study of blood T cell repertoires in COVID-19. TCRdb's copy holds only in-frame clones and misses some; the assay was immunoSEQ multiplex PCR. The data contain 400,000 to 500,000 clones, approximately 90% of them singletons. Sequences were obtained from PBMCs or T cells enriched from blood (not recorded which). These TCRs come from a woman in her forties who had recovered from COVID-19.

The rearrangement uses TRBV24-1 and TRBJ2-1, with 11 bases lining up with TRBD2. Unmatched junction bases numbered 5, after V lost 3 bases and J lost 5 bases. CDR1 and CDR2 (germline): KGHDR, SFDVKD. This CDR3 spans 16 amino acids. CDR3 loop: CATSDPPGLADNEQFF. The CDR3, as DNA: TGTGCCACCAGTGATCCTCCGGGACTAGCGGACAATGAGCAGTTCTTC.

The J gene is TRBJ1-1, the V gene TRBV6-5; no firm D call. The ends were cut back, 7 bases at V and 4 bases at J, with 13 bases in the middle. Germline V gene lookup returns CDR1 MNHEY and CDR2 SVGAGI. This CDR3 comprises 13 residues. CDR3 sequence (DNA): TGTGCCAGCAACCTAGGAGAAGGCACTGAAGCTTTCTTT. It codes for CASNLGEGTEAFF.

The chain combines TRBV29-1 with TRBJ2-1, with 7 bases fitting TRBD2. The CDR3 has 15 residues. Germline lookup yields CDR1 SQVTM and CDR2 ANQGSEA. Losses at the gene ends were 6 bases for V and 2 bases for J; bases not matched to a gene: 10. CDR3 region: CSVGGTGTTYNEQFF. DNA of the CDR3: TGCAGCGTGGGGGGTACCGGGACTACCTACAATGAGCAGTTCTTC.

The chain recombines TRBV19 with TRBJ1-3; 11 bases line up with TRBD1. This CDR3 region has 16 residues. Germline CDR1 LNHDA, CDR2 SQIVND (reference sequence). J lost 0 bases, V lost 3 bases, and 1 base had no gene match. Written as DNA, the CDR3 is TGTGCCAGTAGTATTGGGACAGGGGGCTCTGGAAACACCATATATTTT. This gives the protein CASSIGTGGSGNTIYF. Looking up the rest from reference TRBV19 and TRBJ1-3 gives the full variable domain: DGGITQSPKYLFRKEGQNVTLSCEQNLNHDAMYWYRQDPGQGLRLIYYSQIVNDFQKGDIAEGYSVSREKKESFPLTVTSAQKNPTAFYLCASSIGTGGSGNTIYFGEGSWLTVV.

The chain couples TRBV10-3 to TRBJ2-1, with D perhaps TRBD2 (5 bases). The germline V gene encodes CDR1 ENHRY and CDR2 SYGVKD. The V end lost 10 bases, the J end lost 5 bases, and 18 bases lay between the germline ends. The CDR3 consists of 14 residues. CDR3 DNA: TGTGCCACCGCGACCAGTAGCGACCACAATGAGCAGTTCTTC. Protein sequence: CATATSSDHNEQFF.

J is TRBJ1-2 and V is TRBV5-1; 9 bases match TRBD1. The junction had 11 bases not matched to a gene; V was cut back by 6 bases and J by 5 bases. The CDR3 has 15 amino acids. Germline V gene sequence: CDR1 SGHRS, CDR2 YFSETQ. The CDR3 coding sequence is TGCGCCAGCACCTATTTAACAGGGGGCGAGTATGGCTACACCTTC. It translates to CASTYLTGGEYGYTF.

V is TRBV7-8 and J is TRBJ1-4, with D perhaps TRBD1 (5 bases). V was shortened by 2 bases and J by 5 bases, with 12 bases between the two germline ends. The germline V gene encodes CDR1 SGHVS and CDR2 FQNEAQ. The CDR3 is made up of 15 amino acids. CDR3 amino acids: CASSLYLGLNEKLFF. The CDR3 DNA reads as TGTGCCAGCAGCTTATACTTGGGGCTCAATGAAAAACTGTTTTTT.

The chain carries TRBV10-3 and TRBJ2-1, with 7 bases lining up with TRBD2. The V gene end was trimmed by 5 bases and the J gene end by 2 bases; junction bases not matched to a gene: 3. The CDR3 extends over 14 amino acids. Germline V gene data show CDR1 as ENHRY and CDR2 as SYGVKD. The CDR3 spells CAISSGIAYNEQFF. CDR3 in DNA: TGTGCCATCAGTAGCGGGATAGCCTACAATGAGCAGTTCTTC.

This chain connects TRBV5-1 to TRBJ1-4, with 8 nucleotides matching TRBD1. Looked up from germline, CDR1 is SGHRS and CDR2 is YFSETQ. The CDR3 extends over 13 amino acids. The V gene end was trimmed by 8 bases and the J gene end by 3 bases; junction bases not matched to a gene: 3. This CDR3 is CASTGGANEKLFF. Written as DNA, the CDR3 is TGCGCCAGTACAGGGGGGGCTAATGAAAAACTGTTTTTT.

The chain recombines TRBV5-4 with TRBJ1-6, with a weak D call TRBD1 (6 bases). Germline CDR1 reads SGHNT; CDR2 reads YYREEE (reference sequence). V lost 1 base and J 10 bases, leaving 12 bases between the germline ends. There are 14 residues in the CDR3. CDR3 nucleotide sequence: TGTGCCAGCAGCTTGAAACAGGGTGGATCACCCCTCCACTTT. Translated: CASSLKQGGSPLHF.

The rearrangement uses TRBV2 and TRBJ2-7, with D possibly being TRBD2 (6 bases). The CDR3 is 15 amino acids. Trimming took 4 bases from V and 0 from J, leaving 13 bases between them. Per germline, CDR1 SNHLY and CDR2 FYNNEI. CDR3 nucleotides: TGTGCCAGCAGTGGGGCGGGACGGGGCTCCTACGAGCAGTACTTC. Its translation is CASSGAGRGSYEQYF.

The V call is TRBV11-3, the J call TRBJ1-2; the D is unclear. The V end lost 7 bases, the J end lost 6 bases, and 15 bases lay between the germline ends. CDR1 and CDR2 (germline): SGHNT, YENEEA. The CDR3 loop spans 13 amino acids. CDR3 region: CASTDLAADGYTF. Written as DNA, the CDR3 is TGTGCCAGCACCGATCTGGCGGCTGATGGCTACACCTTC. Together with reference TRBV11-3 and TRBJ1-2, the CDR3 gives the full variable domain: EAGVVQSPRYKIIEKKQPVAFWCNPISGHNTLYWYLQNLGQGPELLIRYENEEAVDDSQLPKDRFSAERLKGVDSTLKIQPAELGDSAVYLCASTDLAADGYTFGSGTRLTVV.

The CDR3 here is CASSQEVGYRGQQPQHF. In DNA, the CDR3 is TGCGCCAGCAGCCAAGAAGTAGGCTACAGGGGGCAACAGCCCCAGCATTTT. V is TRBV4-1 and J is TRBJ1-5; TRBD1 matches at 9 bases. Per germline, CDR1 MGHRA and CDR2 YSYEKL. J was trimmed by 7 bases and V by 0 bases; bases with no gene match: 10. The CDR3 length is 17 residues.

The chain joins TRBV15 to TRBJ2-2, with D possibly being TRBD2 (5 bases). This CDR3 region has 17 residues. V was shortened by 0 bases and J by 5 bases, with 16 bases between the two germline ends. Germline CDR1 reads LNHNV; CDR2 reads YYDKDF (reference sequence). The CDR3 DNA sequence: TGTGCCACCAGCAGAGATCCAGTTCGGGGTAAAACCGGGGAGCTGTTTTTT. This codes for CATSRDPVRGKTGELFF.

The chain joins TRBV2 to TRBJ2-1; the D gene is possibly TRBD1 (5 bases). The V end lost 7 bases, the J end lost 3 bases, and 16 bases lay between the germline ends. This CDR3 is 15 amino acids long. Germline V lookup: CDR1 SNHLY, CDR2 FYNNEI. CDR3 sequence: CASNQGPINYNEQFF. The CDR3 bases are TGTGCCAGCAATCAGGGCCCGATAAACTACAATGAGCAGTTCTTC. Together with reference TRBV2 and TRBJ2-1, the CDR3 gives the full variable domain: EPEVTQTPSHQVTQMGQEVILRCVPISNHLYFYWYRQILGQKVEFLVSFYNNEISEKSEIFDDQFSVERPDGSNFTLKIRSTKLEDSAMYFCASNQGPINYNEQFFGPGTRLTVL.

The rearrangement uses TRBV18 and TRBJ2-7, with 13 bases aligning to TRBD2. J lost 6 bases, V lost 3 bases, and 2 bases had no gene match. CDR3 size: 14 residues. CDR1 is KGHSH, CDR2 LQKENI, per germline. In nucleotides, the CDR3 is TGTGCCAGCTCACCCGGGACTAGCGGGACCGAGCAGTACTTC. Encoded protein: CASSPGTSGTEQYF.

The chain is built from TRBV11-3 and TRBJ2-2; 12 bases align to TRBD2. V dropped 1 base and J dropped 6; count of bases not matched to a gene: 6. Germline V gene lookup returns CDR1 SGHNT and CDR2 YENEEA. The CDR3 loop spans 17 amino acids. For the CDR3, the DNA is TGTGCCAGCAGCTTAGTTCGACTAGCGGGAGACGCCGGGGAGCTGTTTTTT. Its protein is CASSLVRLAGDAGELFF.

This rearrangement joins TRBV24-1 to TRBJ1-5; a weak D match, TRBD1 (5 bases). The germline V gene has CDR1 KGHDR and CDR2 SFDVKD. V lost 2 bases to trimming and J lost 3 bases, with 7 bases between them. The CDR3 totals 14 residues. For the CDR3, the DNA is TGTGCCACCAGTGATTCGGACACCAATCAGCCCCAGCATTTT. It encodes CATSDSDTNQPQHF.

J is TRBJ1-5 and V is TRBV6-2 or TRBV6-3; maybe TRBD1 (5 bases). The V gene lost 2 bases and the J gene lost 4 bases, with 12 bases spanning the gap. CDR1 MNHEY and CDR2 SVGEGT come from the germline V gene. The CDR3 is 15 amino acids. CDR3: CASSYGGVRNQPQHF. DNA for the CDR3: TGTGCCAGCAGTTACGGGGGGGTCCGTAATCAGCCCCAGCATTTT.

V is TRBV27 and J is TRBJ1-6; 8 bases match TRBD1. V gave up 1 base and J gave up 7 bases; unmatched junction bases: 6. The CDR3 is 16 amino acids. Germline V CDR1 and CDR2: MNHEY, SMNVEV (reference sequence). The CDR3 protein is CASSLWLTGVNSPLHF. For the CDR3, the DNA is TGTGCCAGCAGTTTATGGCTGACAGGGGTAAATTCACCCCTCCACTTT.

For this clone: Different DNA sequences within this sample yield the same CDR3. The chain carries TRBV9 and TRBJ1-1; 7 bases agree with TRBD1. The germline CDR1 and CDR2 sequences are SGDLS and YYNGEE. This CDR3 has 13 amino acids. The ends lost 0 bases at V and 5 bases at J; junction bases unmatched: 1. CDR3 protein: CASSVDRGTEAFF. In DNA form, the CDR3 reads TGTGCCAGCAGCGTAGACAGGGGTACTGAAGCTTTCTTT.

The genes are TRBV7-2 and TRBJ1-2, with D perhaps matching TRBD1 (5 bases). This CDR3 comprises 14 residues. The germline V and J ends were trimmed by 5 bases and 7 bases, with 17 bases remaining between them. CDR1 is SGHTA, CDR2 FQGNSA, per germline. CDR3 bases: TGTGCCAGCAGCGTAACCTCCGGGGGGGTTGGCTACACCTTC. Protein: CASSVTSGGVGYTF.

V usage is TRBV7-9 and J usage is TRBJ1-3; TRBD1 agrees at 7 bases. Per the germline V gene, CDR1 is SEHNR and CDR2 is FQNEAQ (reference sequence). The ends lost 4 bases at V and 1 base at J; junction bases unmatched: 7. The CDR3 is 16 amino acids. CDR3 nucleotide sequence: TGTGCCAGCAGCTATGGACCAGGGGGTTCTGGAAACACCATATATTTT. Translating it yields CASSYGPGGSGNTIYF.